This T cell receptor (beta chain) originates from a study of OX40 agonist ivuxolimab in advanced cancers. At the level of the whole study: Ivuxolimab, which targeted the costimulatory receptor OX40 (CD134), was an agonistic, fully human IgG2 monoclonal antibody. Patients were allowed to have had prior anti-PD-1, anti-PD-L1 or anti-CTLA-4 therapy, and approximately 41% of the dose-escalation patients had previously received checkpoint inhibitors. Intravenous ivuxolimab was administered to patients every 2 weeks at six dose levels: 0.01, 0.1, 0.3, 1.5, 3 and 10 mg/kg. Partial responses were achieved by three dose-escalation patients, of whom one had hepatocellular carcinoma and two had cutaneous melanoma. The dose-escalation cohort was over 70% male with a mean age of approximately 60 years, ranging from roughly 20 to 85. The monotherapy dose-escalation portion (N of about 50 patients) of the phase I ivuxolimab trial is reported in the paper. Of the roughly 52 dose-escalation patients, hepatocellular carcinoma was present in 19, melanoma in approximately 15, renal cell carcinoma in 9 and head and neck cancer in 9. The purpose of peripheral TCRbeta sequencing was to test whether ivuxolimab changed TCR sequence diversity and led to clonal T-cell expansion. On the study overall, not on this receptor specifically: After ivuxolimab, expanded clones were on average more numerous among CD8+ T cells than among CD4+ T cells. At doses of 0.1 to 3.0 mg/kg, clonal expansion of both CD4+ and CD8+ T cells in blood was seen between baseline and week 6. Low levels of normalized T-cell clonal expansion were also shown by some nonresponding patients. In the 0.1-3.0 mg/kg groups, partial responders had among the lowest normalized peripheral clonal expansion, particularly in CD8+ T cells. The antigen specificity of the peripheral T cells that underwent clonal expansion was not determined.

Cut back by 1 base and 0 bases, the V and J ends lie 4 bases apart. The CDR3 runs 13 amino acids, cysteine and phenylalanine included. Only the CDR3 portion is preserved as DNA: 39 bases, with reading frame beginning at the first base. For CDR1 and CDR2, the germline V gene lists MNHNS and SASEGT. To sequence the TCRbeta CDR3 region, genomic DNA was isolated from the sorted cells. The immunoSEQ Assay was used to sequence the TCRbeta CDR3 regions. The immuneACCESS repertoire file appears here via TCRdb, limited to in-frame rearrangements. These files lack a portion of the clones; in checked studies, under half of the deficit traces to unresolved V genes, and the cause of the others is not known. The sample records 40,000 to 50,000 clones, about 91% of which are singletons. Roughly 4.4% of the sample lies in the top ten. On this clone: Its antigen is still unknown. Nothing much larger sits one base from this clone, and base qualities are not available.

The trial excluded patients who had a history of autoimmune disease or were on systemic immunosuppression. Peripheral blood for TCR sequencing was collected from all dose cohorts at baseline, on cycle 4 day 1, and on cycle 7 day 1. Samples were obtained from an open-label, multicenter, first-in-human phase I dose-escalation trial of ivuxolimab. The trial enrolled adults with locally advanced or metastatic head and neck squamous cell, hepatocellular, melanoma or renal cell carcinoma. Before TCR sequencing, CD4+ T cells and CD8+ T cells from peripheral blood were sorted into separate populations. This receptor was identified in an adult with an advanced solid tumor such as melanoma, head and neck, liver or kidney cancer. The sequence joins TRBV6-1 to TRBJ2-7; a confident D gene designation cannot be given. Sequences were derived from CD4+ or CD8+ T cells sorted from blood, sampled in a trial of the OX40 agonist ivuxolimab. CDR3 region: CASSEDFSYEQYF. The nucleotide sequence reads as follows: TGTGCCAGCAGTGAAGATTTCTCCTACGAGCAGTACTTC.